This T cell receptor beta chain was sequenced during a study of blood T cells in healthy people across ages. This clonotype was detected ten times or more. PCR was performed a second time for about 7 to 11 cycles using a sample-barcoded 5' primer and a J-beta primer mix. One entry per CDR3 protein, called by TCRdb with MiXCR from the 5' RACE reads. The data show over 1,500,000 distinct CDR3 sequences, around 50% seen once. V lost 1 base and J lost 0, with 9 bases in between. This CDR3 comprises 15 residues. This TCR was sampled from a woman in her thirties or forties in good health. This chain joins TRBV12-3 or TRBV12-4 and TRBJ1-2; D remains unclear. Sequencing input: blood. CDR3 bases: TGTGCCAGCAGTTTAGGGGCACAGACTAACTATGGCTACACCTTC. This gives the protein CASSLGAQTNYGYTF.